Included here is one T cell receptor beta chain sequence, with context. Its specificity is not known. Time point indicated: blood 2 weeks post-SBRT. Treatment described: 15 Gy SBRT to primary tumor, nephrectomy 4 weeks later. This renal cell carcinoma was of the clear cell type. This entry is derived from a study of radiation and T cells in renal cell carcinoma. Study context: Nephrectomy followed 15 Gy stereotactic body radiation by 4 weeks. General study findings and limits: Top tumor clonotypes rose in blood 2 weeks post-radiation, then contracted.

Measured with immunoSEQ multiplex PCR; TCRdb has only the in-frame clones, and not every one. This sample has about 130,000 clones; around 81% occur once, and the top ten carry roughly 5%. There are 18 residues in the CDR3. Trimming at V came to 4 bases and at J to 0 bases, leaving 5 bases not matched to a gene. Germline CDR1 and CDR2: LNHDA and SQIVND (reference sequence). The V call is TRBV19, the J call TRBJ2-2, with 13 bases identical to TRBD2. The source of this sequence is a man aged 50-59 years with renal cell carcinoma. The sample in question was blood, obtained from a patient whose treatment included radiotherapy and nephrectomy. The CDR3 protein is CASSTRGTSGTNTGELFF. The DNA of the CDR3 is TGTGCCAGTAGTACTAGGGGGACTAGCGGGACGAACACCGGGGAGCTGTTTTTT.